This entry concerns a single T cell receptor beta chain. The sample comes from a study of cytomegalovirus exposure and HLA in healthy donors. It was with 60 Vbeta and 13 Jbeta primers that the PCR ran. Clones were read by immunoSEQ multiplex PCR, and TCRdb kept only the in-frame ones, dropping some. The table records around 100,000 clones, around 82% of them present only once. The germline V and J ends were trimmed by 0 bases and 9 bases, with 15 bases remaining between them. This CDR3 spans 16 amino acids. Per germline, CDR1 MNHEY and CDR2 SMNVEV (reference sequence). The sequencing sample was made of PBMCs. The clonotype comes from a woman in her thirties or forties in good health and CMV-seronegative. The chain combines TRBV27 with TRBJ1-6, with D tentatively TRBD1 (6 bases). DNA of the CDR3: TGTGCCAGCAGTTTATCGAAGGGCAGGGGTAGTTCACCCCTCCACTTT. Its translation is CASSLSKGRGSSPLHF.